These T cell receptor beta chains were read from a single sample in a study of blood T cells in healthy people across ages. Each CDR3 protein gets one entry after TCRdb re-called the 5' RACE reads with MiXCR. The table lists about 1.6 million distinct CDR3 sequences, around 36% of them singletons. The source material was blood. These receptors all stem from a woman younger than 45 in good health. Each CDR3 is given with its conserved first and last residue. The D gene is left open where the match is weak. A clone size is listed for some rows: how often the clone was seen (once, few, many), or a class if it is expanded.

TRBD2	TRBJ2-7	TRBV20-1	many	TGCAGTGCTAGTCCCCTAGCGGGGGGAACCTACGAGCAGTACTTC	CSASPLAGGTYEQYF
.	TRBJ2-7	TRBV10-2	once	TGCGCCAGTAGTGAGCTTGAGGCAGGGATGTCCTACGAGCAGTACTTC	CASSELEAGMSYEQYF
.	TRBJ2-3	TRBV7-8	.	TGTGCCGGCAGCAAGGGACGGAACACAGATACGCAGTATTTT	CAGSKGRNTDTQYF
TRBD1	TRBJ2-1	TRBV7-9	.	TGTGCCAGCAGCTCGGAGGGACAGGGGAAGCAGTTCTTC	CASSSEGQGKQFF
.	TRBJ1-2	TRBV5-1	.	TGCGCCAGCAGCACAGGAAACAGGGAGGGCTATGGCTACACCTTC	CASSTGNREGYGYTF
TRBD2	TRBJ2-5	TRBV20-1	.	TGCAGTGCTAGGGCTAGCGGGGCACCGGAGACCCAGTACTTC	CSARASGAPETQYF
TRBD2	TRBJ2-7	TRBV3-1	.	TGTGCCAGCAGCCAAGATTTTGACCAGCGGGGGGCCTACGAGCAGTACTTC	CASSQDFDQRGAYEQYF
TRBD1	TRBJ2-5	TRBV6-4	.	TGTGCCAGCAGCGGGACAGACAGTCAAGAGACCCAGTACTTC	CASSGTDSQETQYF
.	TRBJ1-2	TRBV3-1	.	TGTGCCAGCAGCCAAGTGGGCAGAATTAATAACTATGGCTACACCTTC	CASSQVGRINNYGYTF
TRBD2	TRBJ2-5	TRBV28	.	TGTGCCAGCAGTTATCTGGGGGGGTACCAAGAGACCCAGTACTTC	CASSYLGGYQETQYF
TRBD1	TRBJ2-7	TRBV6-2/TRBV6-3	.	TGTGCCAGCGGAGGGACAGGGTACGAGCAGTACTTC	CASGGTGYEQYF
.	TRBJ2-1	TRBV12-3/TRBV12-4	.	TGTGCCAGCAGTTTAAGGCTGGGGTGGTCCTACAATGAGCAGTTCTTC	CASSLRLGWSYNEQFF
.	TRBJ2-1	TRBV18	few	TGTGCCAGCTCACCAGGGAGGCGGGATAGTGAGCAGTTCTTC	CASSPGRRDSEQFF
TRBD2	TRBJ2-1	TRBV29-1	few	TGCAGCGTTCCTAGCGGGGGCTCAAGCTCCTACAATGAGCAGTTCTTC	CSVPSGGSSSYNEQFF
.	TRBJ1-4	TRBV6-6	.	TGTGCCAGCAGTTACGCGGATGAAAAACTGTTTTTT	CASSYADEKLFF
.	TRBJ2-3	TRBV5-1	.	TGCGCCAGCAGGCCCCCCGGGACTAGCACAGATACGCAGTATTTT	CASRPPGTSTDTQYF
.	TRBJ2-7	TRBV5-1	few	TGCGCCAGCAGCTACACGCCTGTGGGCTCCGAGCAGTACTTC	CASSYTPVGSEQYF
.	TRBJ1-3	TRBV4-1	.	TGCGCCAGCAGCCAAGAAACGGGAGTAAACACCATATATTTT	CASSQETGVNTIYF
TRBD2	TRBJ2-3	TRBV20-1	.	TGCAGTGCCCTCGGGACTAGCGGCGATCGGGTTACGCAGTATTTT	CSALGTSGDRVTQYF
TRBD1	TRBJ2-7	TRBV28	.	TGTGCCAGCAGAAATCAGGGGGCGATTTACGAGCAGTACTTC	CASRNQGAIYEQYF